The T cell receptor beta chain under discussion was sequenced for a study of T-cell memory formation after mild COVID-19 (TCRdb year 2021). Concerning the study at large: TCR sequence clusters from the two donors were found to be largely donor specific. The cohort was made up of two young adult volunteers, one female and one male, who were previously healthy. In two donors, T-cell clones that expanded and contracted after mild COVID-19 were followed by sequencing TCRalpha and TCRbeta repertoires longitudinally. Beyond this particular receptor, the publication reports: The study covered only a couple of mild cases, and larger cohorts including severe cases with pre-infection samples were considered necessary. Contracting CD4+ clones were found mainly in CM and EM memory subsets, while CD8+ clones were enriched in EMRA. Whether the second-wave clones peaking on day 37 were SARS-CoV-2 specific was not confirmed. Some responding clones were detected in pre-infection memory, suggesting pre-existing cross-reactive memory T cells joined the SARS-CoV-2 response. Clones contracting from day 15 to 85 had balanced CD4/CD8 phenotypes, while a second wave expanding from day 15 to 37 was biased towards CD4+.

The sample holds a few counts of this clonotype. Its antigen target is currently unknown. No base quality information exists; no much larger clone differs at one position. Ficoll-Paque density gradient centrifugation was the method used to isolate PBMCs. The instrument was an Illumina NovaSeq 6000. TCRalpha and TCRbeta cDNA libraries were built by 5'RACE with constant-segment primers, adding sample barcodes and unique molecular identifiers. Trizol reagent was used to extract RNA from every sample. Library amplification was performed in two PCR steps, and a second sample barcode and Illumina TruSeq adapters were introduced in the second step. Libraries were sequenced on an Illumina NovaSeq with 2 x 150 bp paired-end reads. Under the source paper's analysis protocol: The reads were demultiplexed and collapsed into UMI-guided consensus sequences using migec v1.2.7. With mixcr v2.1.11, UMI consensuses were aligned to TRA and TRB V and J templates and assembled into clonotypes. A clonotype was counted as expanded or contracted only if both edgeR and NoisET called the change significant, with noise models trained on biological replicates. edgeR calls used a false discovery rate-adjusted p below 0.01 and a log2 fold-change threshold of 1. As an exploratory analysis of dynamics, max-normalized trajectories of the 1000 most abundant clonotypes were examined with PCA combined with hierarchical clustering. The CD4 or CD8 phenotype of responding clones was assigned using the separately sequenced CD4+ and CD8+ repertoires. TCRdb reprocessing: public reads trimmed at Q25 with fastp, clones called with MiXCR, in-frame beta chains kept. Each CDR3 protein gets just one entry, which takes the most common genes and DNA from the rows behind it. TCRdb assigned the V and J calls; the authors' analysis was not used. The sample table holds 300,000 to 400,000 distinct CDR3 sequences, of which about an eighth were seen once. The ten largest clones represent 22% of the sample.

Trimming removed 0 bases from V and 2 bases from J, leaving 13 bases between the germline ends. CDR1 and CDR2 are drawn from the germline V gene: SGHRS, YFSETQ. The CDR3, from cysteine to phenylalanine, totals 16 residues. Only the CDR3 DNA stays, 48 bases, in frame from base 1. The specimen was PBMCs or a T cell subset sorted from them (not recorded which). The V gene is TRBV5-1 and the J gene is TRBJ2-3; 5 matching bases give a weak D call of TRBD1. This receptor was obtained from a man between 18 and 29 years old who had mild COVID-19 (a few samples of this study predate the infection). The sample titles of this study are shuffled in the database, so cell type and time point are left out; the donor was told from shared clones. The encoded CDR3 is CASSLGGSAFTDTQYF. The bases are TGCGCCAGCAGCTTGGGGGGCTCCGCCTTCACAGATACGCAGTATTTT.